These 22 T cell receptor beta chains came from one sample sequenced in a study of cytomegalovirus exposure and HLA in healthy donors. Primers: 60 Vbeta forward and 13 Jbeta reverse. Assay used: immunoSEQ multiplex PCR; TCRdb lists only in-frame clones, some missing. Among about 140,000 clones listed, roughly four fifths were seen once. The material sequenced was PBMCs. The receptors stem from a young man in good health and CMV-seropositive.

In its sample, this clone was seen a few times. J is TRBJ2-7 and V is TRBV7-9; no definite D call. CDR3 length equals 18 residues. Per germline, CDR1 SEHNR and CDR2 FQNEAQ (reference sequence). The ends were cut back, 1 base at V and 1 base at J, with 20 bases in the middle. CDR3 region: CASSLVRSGGGRSYEQYF. CDR3 coding DNA: TGTGCCAGCAGCTTAGTTCGGTCAGGTGGTGGCAGATCCTACGAGCAGTACTTC.

In this sample, this clone turned up a few times. The chain joins TRBV29-1 to TRBJ1-1, with D possibly TRBD1 on 5 matching bases. Germline values: CDR1 SQVTM, CDR2 ANQGSEA. The CDR3 is 13 amino acids. The V end lost 6 bases, the J end lost 2 bases, and 13 bases lay between the germline ends. CDR3 loop: CSVVGGLNTEAFF. CDR3 DNA sequence: TGCAGCGTGGTTGGGGGACTCAACACTGAAGCTTTCTTT. Full variable domain (rest looked up from reference TRBV29-1 and TRBJ1-1): SAVISQKPSRDICQRGTSLTIQCQVDSQVTMMFWYRQQPGQSLTLIATANQGSEATYESGFVIDKFPISRPNLTFSTLTVSNMSPEDSSIYLCSVVGGLNTEAFFGQGTRLTVV.

The CDR3 nucleotides are TGTGCCAGCTCACGGACAGGGACTAATCAGCCCCAGCATTTT. This encodes CASSRTGTNQPQHF. The chain links TRBV18 to TRBJ1-5, with 8 bases that match TRBD1. Germline loops: CDR1 KGHSH, CDR2 LQKENI. V lost 4 bases, J lost 4 bases, and 3 bases stayed unmatched. The CDR3 is 14 amino acids.

As regards this clone: The sample has other DNA sequences that encode this CDR3 too. The chain joins TRBV7-3 to TRBJ1-1; the D gene is possibly TRBD1 (5 bases). With 5 bases removed from V and 1 base from J, the gap between germline ends came to 8 bases. This CDR3 spans 13 amino acids. Germline V gene lookup returns CDR1 SGHTA and CDR2 FQGTGA. CDR3 amino acids: CASSRGQNTEAFF. CDR3 bases: TGTGCCAGCAGCCGTGGACAGAACACTGAAGCTTTCTTT.

The sample holds one count of this clone. This rearrangement joins TRBV14 to TRBJ2-3, with TRBD2 as a possible D gene (6 bases). CDR1 and CDR2 (germline): SGHDN, FVKESK. The CDR3 has 16 residues. Trimming shortened V by 3 bases and J by 0 bases, and 13 bases separated the two germline ends. The CDR3 is CASSQAGGASTDTQYF. For the CDR3, the DNA is TGTGCCAGCAGCCAGGCAGGCGGGGCTAGCACAGATACGCAGTATTTT. The whole variable domain, filled in from reference TRBV14 and TRBJ2-3, reads EAGVTQFPSHSVIEKGQTVTLRCDPISGHDNLYWYRRVMGKEIKFLLHFVKESKQDESGMPNNRFLAERTGGTYSTLKVQPAELEDSGVYFCASSQAGGASTDTQYFGPGTRLTVL.

The CDR3 sequence is CASSLRQGSPGELFF. The CDR3 DNA reads as TGTGCCAGCAGCCTTCGACAGGGAAGTCCCGGGGAGCTGTTTTTT. The rearrangement joins TRBV5-4 to TRBJ2-2, with TRBD1 matching over 7 bases. The CDR3 contains 15 residues. Looked up from germline, CDR1 is SGHNT and CDR2 is YYREEE (reference sequence). V shed 4 bases and J 6 bases; nucleotides not matched to a gene: 9.

The chain carries TRBV5-1 and TRBJ1-3; 9 nucleotides agree with TRBD1. Germline CDR1 SGHRS, CDR2 YFSETQ. The CDR3 has 16 residues. The V gene end was trimmed by 2 bases and the J gene end by 4 bases; junction bases not matched to a gene: 7. The CDR3 is CASSLQGAGDGNTIYF. CDR3 nucleotide sequence: TGCGCCAGCAGCTTACAGGGGGCTGGGGACGGAAACACCATATATTTT.

The chain is built from TRBV13 and TRBJ1-2, with D perhaps TRBD1 (5 bases). The CDR3 is made up of 13 amino acids. The V end lost 2 bases, the J end lost 8 bases, and 12 bases lay between the germline ends. CDR1 is PRHDT and CDR2 is FYEKMQ in the germline V gene (reference sequence). CDR3 nucleotides: TGTGCCAGCAGCTTAAGAGGGACTAGGGGCTACACCTTC. It specifies CASSLRGTRGYTF.

This rearrangement joins TRBV5-1 to TRBJ2-3; 11 nucleotides agree with TRBD2. Germline CDR1 SGHRS, CDR2 YFSETQ. V dropped 6 bases and J dropped 5; count of bases not matched to a gene: 2. The CDR3 is 13 amino acids. The CDR3 protein is CASTGLAEDTQYF. DNA for the CDR3: TGCGCCAGCACGGGACTAGCGGAAGATACGCAGTATTTT.

The CDR3 DNA reads TGTGCCAGCAGCTTGGGTCTCCTACCTAAAGAATCTGGAAACACCATATATTTT. As protein: CASSLGLLPKESGNTIYF. The genes are TRBV5-6 and TRBJ1-3; no firm D call. Germline CDR1 reads SGHDT; CDR2 reads YYEEEE. CDR3 length: 18 amino acids. Trimming cost V 0 bases and J 1 base, with 17 bases left between them.

This clone was seen a few times. The J gene is TRBJ2-7, the V gene TRBV4-1, with D perhaps TRBD1 (6 bases). The CDR3 is 14 residues long. Trimming cost V 4 bases and J 3 bases, with 13 bases left between them. Germline CDR1 reads MGHRA; CDR2 reads YSYEKL. The CDR3 bases are TGCGCCAGCAGCCGGACGGGACAAGACTACGAGCAGTACTTC. Translated: CASSRTGQDYEQYF.

The V gene is TRBV9, the J gene TRBJ2-4; the D gene is possibly TRBD2 (5 bases). Germline-derived CDR1 and CDR2 are SGDLS and YYNGEE. With 4 bases removed from V and 9 bases from J, the gap between germline ends came to 11 bases. This CDR3 spans 12 amino acids. DNA for the CDR3: TGTGCCAGCAGCTCCAGCGGTCCCATTCAGTACTTC. Protein product: CASSSSGPIQYF.

This chain uses TRBV19 with TRBJ1-5, with D hard to call. Germline CDR1 and CDR2: LNHDA and SQIVND (reference sequence). V was trimmed by 3 bases and J by 1 base, leaving 16 bases between them. This CDR3 contains 17 residues. The CDR3 sequence is CASSMALSSQSNQPQHF. The DNA for the CDR3 is TGTGCCAGTAGTATGGCCCTTTCTTCGCAGAGCAATCAGCCCCAGCATTTT.

The gene calls are TRBV19 and TRBJ1-2; tentative D call: TRBD1 (6 bases). V dropped 3 bases and J dropped 3 bases, with 14 bases sitting between them. The germline gives CDR1 LNHDA, CDR2 SQIVND (reference sequence). The CDR3 is 15 amino acids. In DNA, the CDR3 is TGTGCCAGTAGTATTACAGGGAATTCGGACTATGGCTACACCTTC. Translated: CASSITGNSDYGYTF.

The chain carries TRBV15 and TRBJ2-7, with D possibly being TRBD2 (6 bases). The CDR3 consists of 17 residues. The ends were cut back, 3 bases at V and 4 bases at J, with 22 bases in the middle. The germline gives CDR1 LNHNV, CDR2 YYDKDF (reference sequence). DNA for the CDR3: TGTGCCACCAGCAGGGGACTCGCGCCTGGGGGTTCGTACGAGCAGTACTTC. Translation: CATSRGLAPGGSYEQYF.

DNA for the CDR3: TGCGCCAGCAGCCAAGGGCGGATCTACCCCTCCTACAATGAGCAGTTCTTC. This translates into CASSQGRIYPSYNEQFF. The V gene is TRBV4-1, the J gene TRBJ2-1; no firm D call. V lost 1 base to trimming and J lost 0 bases, with 13 bases between them. The CDR3 contains 17 residues. Per the germline V gene, CDR1 is MGHRA and CDR2 is YSYEKL.

The sample holds a few counts of this clone. The chain employs TRBV29-1 and TRBJ2-7, with D possibly TRBD2 on 5 matching bases. This CDR3 region has 16 residues. Trimming left V 4 bases short and J 0 bases short, with 19 bases between. Germline CDR1 is SQVTM and CDR2 is ANQGSEA. The chain's CDR3 is CSVVGSGPAGSYEQYF. CDR3 nucleotide sequence: TGCAGCGTTGTTGGGTCGGGCCCCGCGGGCTCCTACGAGCAGTACTTC.

The gene calls are TRBV5-4 and TRBJ2-2; TRBD2 aligns across 13 bases. There are 16 residues in the CDR3. Per germline, CDR1 SGHNT and CDR2 YYREEE (reference sequence). The J segment lost 6 bases and the V segment lost 4 bases, leaving 6 bases of the junction unmatched. CDR3 region: CASSEGLAGHAGELFF. CDR3 nucleotides: TGTGCCAGCAGCGAGGGACTAGCGGGACATGCCGGGGAGCTGTTTTTT.

The chain links TRBV4-2 to TRBJ1-5; D is uncertain. V was cut by 2 bases and J by 1 base, with 9 bases left in between. Germline loops: CDR1 LGHNA, CDR2 YNFKEQ. This CDR3 comprises 15 residues. CDR3 residues: CASSQFYQSNQPQHF. CDR3 nucleotides: TGTGCCAGCAGCCAATTCTACCAAAGCAATCAGCCCCAGCATTTT.

Points on this clone: Its ends do not fully match the called genes, so a read error is possible. DNA of the CDR3: TGCGCCAGCAGCCTGGGGGGTTTGGGTGGGGCCCCCGGCGAGCAGCACTTC. Translation: CASSLGGLGGAPGEQHF. The gene calls are TRBV5-1 and TRBJ2-7; D is perhaps TRBD2 (6 bases). Germline lookup yields CDR1 SGHRS and CDR2 YFSETQ. This CDR3 has 17 residues. Full variable domain (missing parts from reference TRBV5-1 and TRBJ2-7): KAGVTQTPRYLIKTRGQQVTLSCSPISGHRSVSWYQQTPGQGLQFLFEYFSETQRNKGNFPGRFSGRQFSNSRSEMNVSTLELGDSALYLCASSLGGLGGAPGEQHFGPGTRLTVT.

V is TRBV19 and J is TRBJ2-2, with 7 bases aligning to TRBD2. Per the germline V gene, CDR1 is LNHDA and CDR2 is SQIVND (reference sequence). Trimming at V came to 4 bases and at J to 5 bases, leaving 7 bases not matched to a gene. The CDR3 runs 15 residues. CDR3 sequence reads: CASSTGGGFTGELFF. CDR3 in DNA: TGTGCCAGTAGTACCGGCGGGGGATTTACCGGGGAGCTGTTTTTT. Full variable domain (outside the CDR3, taken from reference TRBV19 and TRBJ2-2): DGGITQSPKYLFRKEGQNVTLSCEQNLNHDAMYWYRQDPGQGLRLIYYSQIVNDFQKGDIAEGYSVSREKKESFPLTVTSAQKNPTAFYLCASSTGGGFTGELFFGEGSRLTVL.

The rearrangement joins TRBV2 to TRBJ1-2; possibly TRBD1 for D (5 bases). The V gene lost 3 bases and the J gene lost 0 bases, with 11 bases spanning the gap. CDR1 and CDR2 from the germline V gene are SNHLY and FYNNEI. This CDR3 spans 15 amino acids. The CDR3 is CASSDRANPNYGYTF. The CDR3 region has the DNA TGTGCCAGCAGTGACAGGGCGAACCCTAACTATGGCTACACCTTC.